The entry below describes one T cell receptor (beta chain). CDR1 and CDR2 from the germline V gene are MNHNS and SASEGT. V shed 2 bases, J shed 5 bases, and the junction held 7 bases outside the gene matches. This CDR3 has 16 residues. In the authors' methods: Amplification of reference gene primers was used by the study to estimate nucleated cell counts. Clones were read by immunoSEQ multiplex PCR, and TCRdb kept only the in-frame ones, dropping some. The V and J calls and clone size are taken from that table; D and trimming were inferred from the DNA. The sample yields some 150,000 clones, approximately 88% seen once. The data are from a study of blood T cell repertoires in COVID-19. Study-wide context: Nucleic acid was either cDNA or gDNA, and it came from T cells, B-cell-depleted T cells, or PBMCs.

This TCR was sampled from a man between 65 and 85 years old with acute or convalescent COVID-19. This chain joins TRBV6-1 and TRBJ2-5; 11 bases fit TRBD2. The sample comprised peripheral blood. The CDR3 region is CASSELAGGRRETQYF. CDR3 DNA: TGTGCCAGCAGTGAACTAGCGGGGGGCAGGCGGGAGACCCAGTACTTC.